This T cell receptor beta chain was sequenced during a study of Graves' ophthalmopathy and Graves' hyperthyroidism. Study conclusions and caveats: Blood also held most thyroid clonotypes expanded above 0.001 frequency.

Scientists amplified the TCR beta CDR3 regions from RNA transcripts. Following a first-round RT-PCR that used HTBI primers, a second-round multiplex PCR was carried out. Each CDR3 protein is one row after TCRdb ran MiXCR on the multiplex PCR reads. The table records roughly 600,000 distinct CDR3 sequences, roughly 39% of them present only once. This clonotype was observed a few times. The antigen is undetermined. Recruitment covered hyperthyroidism patients aged 18 to 65 whose new diagnosis was of under 2 months' duration. The CDR3 extends over 14 amino acids. V gave up 5 bases and J gave up 11 bases, with 21 bases separating them.

Sequencing was done on a sample of peripheral blood or thyroid tissue (not recorded which). This receptor was taken from an adult man with Graves' hyperthyroidism. J is TRBJ1-1 and V is TRBV12-3 or TRBV12-4; the D gene is possibly TRBD1 (5 bases). The DNA of the CDR3 is TGTGCCAGCAGTGAAGACCCGGGGGGGACTAGGGCTTTCTTT. This sequence encodes CASSEDPGGTRAFF.